This entry lists 7 T cell receptor beta chains sequenced from one sample in a study of T cell responses to AZD1222 COVID-19 vaccine. Clones were sequenced by immunoSEQ multiplex PCR, and TCRdb holds only the in-frame ones, with some missing. Of 130,000 to 150,000 clones listed, 88% were seen once; the top ten hold more than 13%. The sample here was peripheral blood, taken on day 0 of AZD1222 vaccination. The receptors derive from an adult in good health.

V is TRBV19 and J is TRBJ1-2, with TRBD1 identical over 8 bases. This CDR3 region has 15 residues. J gave up 9 bases and V 6 bases, and 15 bases lay outside the gene matches. The germline V gene encodes CDR1 LNHDA and CDR2 SQIVND (reference sequence). CDR3 in amino acids: CASSLGDRFLESYTF. DNA for the CDR3: TGTGCCAGTAGCCTAGGGGACAGGTTCTTGGAGAGCTACACCTTC.

This clone was found once. The same CDR3 also results from other DNA sequences found in this sample. In DNA form, the CDR3 reads TGTGCCAGCAGCGTAGGCCCGAACACTGAAGCTTTCTTT. It translates to CASSVGPNTEAFF. The rearrangement uses TRBV9 and TRBJ1-1; no reliable D call. The V and J ends lost 0 bases and 1 base respectively, with 4 bases between them. Looked up from germline, CDR1 is SGDLS and CDR2 is YYNGEE. CDR3 length: 13 amino acids.

The rearrangement links TRBV7-2 to TRBJ2-7; 12 bases align to TRBD2. The V gene's germline CDR1 is SGHTA and CDR2 FQGNSA. The CDR3 has 16 amino acids. After removal of 3 bases from V and 6 bases from J, the junction contained 9 bases not matched to a gene. The CDR3 here is CASSFFPSGGAGEQYF. The DNA for the CDR3 is TGTGCCAGCAGCTTCTTCCCTAGCGGGGGGGCCGGCGAGCAGTACTTC.

The rearrangement joins TRBV6-5 to TRBJ2-3, with D possibly TRBD1 on 5 matching bases. This CDR3 is built from 13 residues. Looked up from germline, CDR1 is MNHEY and CDR2 is SVGAGI. V was trimmed by 3 bases and J by 5 bases, leaving 9 bases between them. The CDR3 DNA reads as TGTGCCAGCAGTTATTCGCAGGGAGATACGCAGTATTTT. Its protein is CASSYSQGDTQYF.

The rearrangement uses TRBV5-5 and TRBJ2-5; D is perhaps TRBD1 (5 bases). The CDR3 totals 15 residues. CDR1 and CDR2 from the germline V gene are SGHKS and YYEKEE (reference sequence). Trimming removed 3 bases at V and 2 bases at J, with 14 bases between. The CDR3 region is CASSWGSGYQETQYF. CDR3 nucleotides: TGTGCCAGCAGCTGGGGCTCAGGATATCAAGAGACCCAGTACTTC.

This chain links TRBV4-2 with TRBJ1-5; tentative D call: TRBD1 (6 bases). This CDR3 has 19 residues. The V and J ends lost 0 bases and 2 bases respectively, with 20 bases between them. Germline values: CDR1 LGHNA, CDR2 YNFKEQ. The CDR3 protein is CASSQETRGRHRGNQPQHF. The CDR3 DNA reads as TGTGCCAGCAGCCAAGAAACACGGGGACGGCACAGGGGCAATCAGCCCCAGCATTTT.

V and J are TRBV11-2 and TRBJ1-2; D unclear. Trimming shortened V by 1 base and J by 1 base, and 7 bases separated the two germline ends. The CDR3 contains 14 residues. Germline V gives CDR1 SGHAT, CDR2 FQNNGV. DNA of the CDR3: TGTGCCAGCAGCTTAGCTGGCAATAACTATGGCTACACCTTC. As protein: CASSLAGNNYGYTF.